This T cell receptor (beta chain) originates from a study of beta chain features in type 1 diabetes. This CDR3 contains 13 residues. Per the germline V gene, CDR1 is MDHEN and CDR2 is SYDVKM. V lost 6 bases to trimming and J lost 6 bases, with 12 bases between them. Comments on this clone: Antigen specificity is unknown.

The study reverse transcribed the entire isolated RNA, so it sequenced expressed TCRB transcripts. Repertoires were generated with immunoSEQ multiplex PCR, while TCRdb's copy carries only in-frame clones and drops some. The sample yields roughly 150,000 clones, 7.8% seen once. The study, taken as a whole, reports: Among all four CD4+ subsets, Type 1 diabetes patients had TCRB CDR3s that were moderately but significantly shorter.

The sequence was collected from a middle-aged woman with type 1 diabetes. The source material was central memory CD4+ T cells from blood. The V and J genes are TRBV28 and TRBJ1-5; a possible D gene is TRBD1 (6 bases). The CDR3 bases are TGTGCCAGCAGGCAAGGGGGTCGTCAGCCCCAGCATTTT. Its protein is CASRQGGRQPQHF.